This T cell receptor beta chain came from a study of cytomegalovirus exposure and HLA in healthy donors (dated by TCRdb to about 2017). As for the study more broadly: In an earlier analysis of several hundred of the donors, 276 Gb of sequence data and some 120 million unique TCR beta sequences from 150 million to 200 million T cells were reported. A separate validation cohort of over 95 different subjects was used in addition to the approximately 610-subject first cohort. Approximately 300 gigabases of sequencing data and around 88 million unique TCR sequences made up an early release that covered approximately 650 HLA-typed donors. Because of strong linkage in the cohort, 5 or 6 DR-DQ haplotypes were treated as single units for association and clustering. Rather than drawing on any new phenotypic data, the later analysis identified candidate immune exposures from TCR beta sequences and the way those sequences occurred across donors. To predict cytomegalovirus infection status, the study combined high-throughput TCR immunosequencing, statistical association of individual TCRs with disease status, and machine learning. Using immunosequencing, the study profiled T cell repertoires from 666 subjects and related those repertoires to cytomegalovirus serostatus. Among the roughly 370 genotyped donors, about 85% belonged to the genetic ancestry cluster associated with self-reported Caucasian donors. Donor age, sex, ethnicity and CMV serostatus were compiled alongside the repertoire data. The number of typed donors differed by locus: 629-630 for A, B, C, DRB1 and DQB1; 500 to 550 for DQA1; roughly 600 for DPA1; and 400 to 480 for DPB1. The study was designed to test whether signatures of past pathogen exposure could be identified by cataloging public T cell receptors. All discovery cohort repertoires had been generated using a single sequencing platform. A later genetic analysis took genome-wide SNP genotypes for about 55% of the 666 donors and used that subset as a discovery cohort. In a later analysis, previously published TCR beta repertoires from 666 donors were re-analyzed and high-resolution HLA genotyping was added so that TCR occurrence patterns could be studied. Across approximately 400 genotyped donors of the cohort, an average of about 240,000 unique TCR beta nucleotide sequences per donor were sequenced, and roughly a sixth of those sequences were non-productive. HLA typing included class I and class II loci at four-digit resolution. To decide whether each TCR beta V gene segment behaved as functional or pseudogenic, an earlier analysis of fewer than 750 of the donors relied on high-throughput TCR beta sequencing. What the study reported, not specific to this receptor: Broadly in line with IMGT annotations, most TCR beta V segments showed up in productive rearrangements about 87% or about 30% of the time in an earlier analysis of some 590 of the donors. In a later analysis, HLA-associated TCR beta chains showed more clonal expansion and lower generation probabilities than non-associated chains that were equally common. An association between a missense DCLRE1C variant and V-gene and J-gene trimming of TCR beta chains was found in a later genetic analysis and replicated in an independent cohort. Assigning TCR associations to individual alleles was difficult when HLA alleles, especially DR and DQ, strongly co-occurred. Because HLA typing was unavailable for some donors at each locus, only the typed subset was used in association tests. CMV serostatus was the only immune exposure information available for the cohort. Roughly uniform sequencing depth across donors was assumed in presence/absence analyses, although this assumption may not hold. While some public TCRs were present in many individuals, most TCR sequences turned up only very rarely across donors. A later analysis found that most CMV-associated TCR beta chains appeared HLA-restricted, with HLA associations seemingly driven largely by CMV exposure. According to a later analysis, TCR association rates differed among HLA loci, with DRB1 alleles showing the most associated TCRs and HLA-C alleles showing the fewest. Correlated functional status among segregating V segments might reflect linkage disequilibrium, but an unknown experimental factor could not be ruled out. The classifier was reported to diagnose cytomegalovirus status with high specificity and sensitivity in both the original and validation cohorts. In a later genetic analysis, fewer N-insertions in productive TCRs were reported among donors in an Asian-associated ancestry cluster than the 666-donor mean. Some IMGT-functional V segments, including TRBV6-2 and TRBV6-3, could not be distinguished by the 87-base-pair reads and were therefore excluded. Three of the identified cytomegalovirus-associated TCR beta chains were confirmed in vitro to be specific for cytomegalovirus antigens. The sequencing pipeline was judged likely to have produced a cluster of highly shared sequence variants as a technical artifact. Because counts were too low, around 18 rarely observed V segments, including chromosome 9 orphons, were left out of the earlier analysis of 587 of the donors. The authors suggested that the approach could potentially be generalized to other disease states and immunological phenotypes. A later analysis reported that several top co-occurrence clusters appeared linked to parvovirus B19, influenza, CMV and Epstein-Barr virus. The cohort was sequenced for TCR beta chains only, and without alpha or paired-chain data the features that could be detected were limited. At a false discovery rate of 0.05, a later analysis linked about 17,000 TCR beta sequences to specific HLA alleles. A further reported finding was that TCR beta sequences accurately predicted the HLA-A and HLA-B alleles for most subjects in the first cohort. The study gave a list of roughly 150 TCR beta chains associated with cytomegalovirus.

V loses 5 bases at its end and J loses 5 bases; junction bases beyond the gene matches: 9. The CDR3 sequence holds 15 residues, the cysteine and phenylalanine included. Only the CDR3 region is kept as DNA, spanning 45 bases read in frame from base 1. For CDR1 and CDR2, the germline V gene lists SGHTA and FQGTGA. The library was built by means of the immunoSEQ multiplex PCR assay. The multiplex PCR relied on a mix of 60 forward primers for TCR Vbeta segments and 13 reverse primers for TCR Jbeta segments. The CDR3 region of rearranged TCR beta genes was amplified from genomic DNA with a multiplex PCR assay. Amplified TCR beta libraries were sequenced as 87-base-pair reads on the Illumina HiSeq System. The paper's data handling went like this. Across the roughly 670 repertoires, a later analysis counted some 81 million unique TCR beta chains, around 10 million of which were shared by at least two donors. Raw reads were error-corrected and collapsed into unique sequences with a nearest-neighbor algorithm that merged closely related sequences to remove PCR and sequencing errors. Alignment of CDR3 sequences to IMGT reference sequences was used to assign V, D and J gene segments. Each retained sequence needed at least a six-nucleotide match to both a V gene segment and a J gene segment. A rearrangement counted as productive if the CDR3 had no stop codons and remained in frame with V and J, and every other rearrangement counted as non-productive. CDR3 was defined according to IMGT convention as the region running from the second conserved V-encoded cysteine to the conserved J-encoded phenylalanine. In an earlier analysis of around 640 of the donors, sequences lacking an unambiguous match to a single V gene segment were excluded. An earlier analysis of a few hundred of the donors classified V segments as functional when productive rearrangements were above 56.7% and as segregating when the standard deviation between donors was above 5%. A statistical classification framework was built to diagnose cytomegalovirus status from the catalog of TCR beta chain sequences. V and J gene assignment, in a later analysis, came from comparing TCR nucleotide sequences with IMGT/GENE-DB human TR gene sequences. A later analysis assigned CDR3 sequences and most-parsimonious VDJ recombination scenarios with the TCRdist pipeline. In a later analysis, each TCR beta chain was defined by its CDR3 amino acid sequence together with its V-gene family, and reads without a unique V-gene family were excluded. A later analysis removed 550 to 650 highly shared, low-generation-probability nucleotide sequences to deal with suspected cross-contamination and a sequencing artifact. In a later analysis, a clonal expansion index was calculated for each public chain from normalized within-repertoire ranks of inferred template counts. Generation probabilities in a later analysis came from a VDJ recombination model fitted to out-of-frame rearrangements, and those results were checked against IGoR. Hypergeometric tests were used in a later analysis to score TCR-TCR, TCR-HLA and TCR-CMV co-occurrence, with a repertoire-size bias correction applied to the TCR pairs. To estimate false discovery rates, a later analysis permuted the HLA or CMV assignments 20 times. In a later analysis, co-occurring TCRs were grouped with DBSCAN, and TCRdist sequence similarity was added when clustering was performed within HLA-allele-positive subsets. Repertoires with fewer than 30,000 or more than 120,000 public chains were left out of co-occurrence clustering, as were four to six repertoires with anomalous nucleotide sharing. TCRdb retrieved this table from immuneACCESS and kept in-frame rearrangements only. Not all clones are present; in checked studies, unresolved V genes account for under half, and no reason is known for the remainder. V and J calls and clone size are copied from that table; D and trimming were computed from the DNA. Across this sample there are 150,000 to 200,000 clones, with 60% to 85% seen only once. Of the sample, 5% to 7% is held by the ten largest clones.

The cohort comprised some 700 healthy bone marrow donors. Cohort members were all nominally healthy when sampled, although unrecorded immune exposures were likely present. The donor tested CMV seronegative and was one of the 352 seronegative cohort members. A peripheral blood sample was provided by each donor, and peripheral blood mononuclear cells were used for TCR beta sequencing. Genomic DNA extraction from the blood cell samples was performed with the Qiagen DNeasy Blood Extraction Kit. This clone has a handful of counts. This clone's antigen is unknown. Per-base quality was not reported, and no clone a single base away is much larger than it.

The rearranged chain carries TRBV7-3 and TRBJ2-3, and 8 bases in between align with TRBD1. The sequencing input was PBMCs. This clonotype was sampled from a man aged 40-55 years in good health and CMV-seronegative. The DNA sequence reads TGTGCCAGCAGCCCCCAAGACAGGGGAGAAGATACGCAGTATTTT. Its protein product is CASSPQDRGEDTQYF.